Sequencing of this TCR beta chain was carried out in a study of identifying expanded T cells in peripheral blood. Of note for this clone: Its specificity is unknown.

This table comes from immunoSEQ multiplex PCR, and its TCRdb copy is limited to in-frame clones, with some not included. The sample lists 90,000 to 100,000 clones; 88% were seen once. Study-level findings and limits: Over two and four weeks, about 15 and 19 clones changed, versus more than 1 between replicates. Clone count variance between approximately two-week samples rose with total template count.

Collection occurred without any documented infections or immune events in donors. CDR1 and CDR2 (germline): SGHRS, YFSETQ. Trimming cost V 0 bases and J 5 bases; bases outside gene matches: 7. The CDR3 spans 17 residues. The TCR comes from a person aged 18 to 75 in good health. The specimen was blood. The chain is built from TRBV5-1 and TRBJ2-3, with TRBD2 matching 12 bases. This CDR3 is CASSLGLLAGGEDTQYF. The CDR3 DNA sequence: TGCGCCAGCAGCTTGGGTCTACTAGCGGGAGGAGAAGATACGCAGTATTTT. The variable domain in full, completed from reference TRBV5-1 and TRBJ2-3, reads KAGVTQTPRYLIKTRGQQVTLSCSPISGHRSVSWYQQTPGQGLQFLFEYFSETQRNKGNFPGRFSGRQFSNSRSEMNVSTLELGDSALYLCASSLGLLAGGEDTQYFGPGTRLTVL.